The present TCR beta chain was sequenced within a study of control samples from healthy donors and cancer patients. The assay was immunoSEQ multiplex PCR, and TCRdb's table has in-frame clones only and misses some. The sample records 150,000 or so clones, around 90% being singletons. CDR3 size: 16 residues. The gene calls are TRBV21-1 and TRBJ2-7; the listed D gene, TRBD2, was not tested against the DNA. TRBV21-1 is a known pseudogene. Sequences were obtained from blood. The sequence derives from a woman in her twenties or thirties in good health. The CDR3 region is CASSKAVRGVEYEQYV. The CDR3 DNA reads as TGTGCCAGCAGCAAAGCTGTTCGCGGGGTAGAGTACGAGCAGTACGTC.